One sample yielded the 3 T cell receptor beta chains listed below, sequenced in a study of T and B cells in COVID-19 patients. TRB rearrangements were amplified by multiplex PCR with BIOMED2 TRB-A/B primers. TCRdb re-called the multiplex PCR reads through MiXCR, storing one row per CDR3 protein. Here the sample spans fewer than 9,500 distinct CDR3 sequences, 25% to 30% being singletons. Blood genomic DNA input for TRB amplification was roughly 250-500 ng. Sequencing was performed on blood. The receptors shown here come from a human donor who had recovered from COVID-19.

This clonotype was detected only a few times. The V and J genes are TRBV7-9 and TRBJ2-3; 12 bases agree with TRBD2. V was pared by 5 bases and J by 5 bases, with 5 bases of the junction left unmatched. Per germline, CDR1 SEHNR and CDR2 FQNEAQ (reference sequence). The CDR3 has 15 residues. The CDR3 sequence: CASSPGTSGLDTQYF. CDR3 nucleotides: TGTGCCAGCAGCCCCGGGACTAGCGGGCTAGATACGCAGTATTTT.

The table lists this clonotype with many counts. The V call is TRBV10-3, the J call TRBJ2-7, with 14 bases identical to TRBD2. CDR3 size: 15 residues. Germline V CDR1 and CDR2: ENHRY, SYGVKD. V shed 4 bases and J 6 bases; nucleotides not matched to a gene: 5. In nucleotides, the CDR3 is TGTGCCATCAGTGCGGGACTAGCGGGAGTTGGCGAGCAGTACTTC. Its protein product is CAISAGLAGVGEQYF.

This clonotype showed up just a few times. J is TRBJ2-7 and V is TRBV12-3 or TRBV12-4; 9 nucleotides match TRBD2. V lost 3 bases, J lost 0 bases, and 0 bases stayed unmatched. The CDR3 is made up of 14 amino acids. As DNA, the CDR3 is TGTGCCAGCAGTTTTAGCGGGGGCTCCTACGAGCAGTACTTC. Its protein is CASSFSGGSYEQYF.